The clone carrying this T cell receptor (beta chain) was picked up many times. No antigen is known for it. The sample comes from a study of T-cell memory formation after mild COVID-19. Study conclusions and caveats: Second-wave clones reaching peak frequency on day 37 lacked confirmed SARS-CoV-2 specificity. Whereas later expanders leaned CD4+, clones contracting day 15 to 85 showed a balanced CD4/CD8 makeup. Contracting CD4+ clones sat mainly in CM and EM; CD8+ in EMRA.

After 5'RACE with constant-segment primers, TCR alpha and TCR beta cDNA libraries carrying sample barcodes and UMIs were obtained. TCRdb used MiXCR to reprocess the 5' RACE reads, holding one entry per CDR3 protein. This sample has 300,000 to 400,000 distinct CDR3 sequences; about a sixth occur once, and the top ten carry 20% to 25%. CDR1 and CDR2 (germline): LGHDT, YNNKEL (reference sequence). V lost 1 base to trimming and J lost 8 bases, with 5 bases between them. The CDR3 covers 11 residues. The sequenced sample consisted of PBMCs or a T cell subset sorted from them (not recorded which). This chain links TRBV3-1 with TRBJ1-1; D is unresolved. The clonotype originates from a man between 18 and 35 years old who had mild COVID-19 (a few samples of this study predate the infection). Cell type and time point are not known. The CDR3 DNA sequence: TGTGCCAGCAGCCAAGGGATCGAAGCTTTCTTT. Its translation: CASSQGIEAFF.